The rows below give T cell receptor beta chains drawn from one sample of a study of T cell responses to AZD1222 COVID-19 vaccine. Only in-frame clones appear in the TCRdb table, and some are missing; sequencing was by immunoSEQ multiplex PCR. There are some 130,000 clones in the sample; roughly 91% occur only once, and approximately 7% lies in the top ten. The sequencing here drew on peripheral blood, taken 28 days after the second AZD1222 dose. These receptor sequences come from an adult who received the AZD1222 COVID-19 vaccine. The CDR3 runs from the conserved cysteine through the conserved F or W. A D gene is named only where the DNA matches it firmly. Clone size, where shown, is once, few, many, or a class for clones that have expanded.

clone size: -
J gene: TRBJ2-2
V gene: TRBV27
D gene: -
CDR3 DNA: TGTGCCAGCAGTTTATCGTACGCGAGGGGCCCAGAATCCAACACCGGGGAGCTGTTTTTT
CDR3 protein: CASSLSYARGPESNTGELFF

clone size: -
J gene: TRBJ2-7
V gene: TRBV24-1
D gene: -
CDR3 DNA: TGTGCCACCAGTTCGGGGCCGAGGGGCGAGCAGTACTTC
CDR3 protein: CATSSGPRGEQYF

clone size: -
J gene: TRBJ1-4
V gene: TRBV18
D gene: TRBD1
CDR3 DNA: TGTGCCAGCTCACCTAGTCGGCGACAGGGGGGTGAAAAACTGTTTTTT
CDR3 protein: CASSPSRRQGGEKLFF

clone size: -
J gene: TRBJ1-1
V gene: TRBV7-9
D gene: -
CDR3 DNA: TGTGCCAGCAGCACGGCGGGGTACGGTGATGAAGCTTTCTTT
CDR3 protein: CASSTAGYGDEAFF

clone size: -
J gene: TRBJ2-7
V gene: TRBV4-2
D gene: -
CDR3 DNA: TGTGCCAGCAGCCAAGATTCAGCCTACGAGCAGTACTTC
CDR3 protein: CASSQDSAYEQYF

clone size: -
J gene: TRBJ2-3
V gene: TRBV6-6
D gene: -
CDR3 DNA: TGTGCCAGCAGCCCCGGACACCTACCCACAGATACGCAGTATTTT
CDR3 protein: CASSPGHLPTDTQYF

clone size: -
J gene: TRBJ1-1
V gene: TRBV27
D gene: -
CDR3 DNA: TGTGCCAGCAGTTTGAAGGGTATGAGCACTGAAGCTTTCTTT
CDR3 protein: CASSLKGMSTEAFF

clone size: once
J gene: TRBJ2-1
V gene: TRBV11-3
D gene: -
CDR3 DNA: TGTGCCAGCAGCTTAGATTTCCCCAGTAGCCCTGAGCAGTTCTTC
CDR3 protein: CASSLDFPSSPEQFF

clone size: -
J gene: TRBJ1-5
V gene: TRBV5-1
D gene: TRBD1
CDR3 DNA: TGCGCCAGCAGCCCAGAGGGACAGGGGAATCAGCCCCAGCATTTT
CDR3 protein: CASSPEGQGNQPQHF

clone size: -
J gene: TRBJ2-5
V gene: TRBV27
D gene: -
CDR3 DNA: TGTGCCAGCAGTCCGAGAAGACTGGGACCCACAGAGACCCAGTACTTC
CDR3 protein: CASSPRRLGPTETQYF

clone size: few
J gene: TRBJ2-7
V gene: TRBV4-1
D gene: -
CDR3 DNA: TGCGCCAGCAGCCAAGATTTGGGGGGAGGCCCCTACGAGCAGTACTTC
CDR3 protein: CASSQDLGGGPYEQYF

clone size: -
J gene: TRBJ1-6
V gene: TRBV18
D gene: -
CDR3 DNA: TGTGCCAGCTCACAATGGGCTTCTCGGGGAAATTCACCCCTCCACTTT
CDR3 protein: CASSQWASRGNSPLHF

clone size: -
J gene: TRBJ1-5
V gene: TRBV6-2/TRBV6-3
D gene: TRBD1
CDR3 DNA: TGTGCCAGCAGTCACCGGACAGGGCGTCGCAATCAGCCCCAGCATTTT
CDR3 protein: CASSHRTGRRNQPQHF

clone size: -
J gene: TRBJ1-3
V gene: TRBV6-5
D gene: -
CDR3 DNA: TGTGCCAGCAGTTACTCGGGAGCCTGGGGAAACACCATATATTTT
CDR3 protein: CASSYSGAWGNTIYF

clone size: -
J gene: TRBJ1-4
V gene: TRBV13
D gene: TRBD1
CDR3 DNA: TGTGCCAGCAGCTTACGCCATAGATTCGGGACAGGTGAAAAACTGTTTTTT
CDR3 protein: CASSLRHRFGTGEKLFF

clone size: -
J gene: TRBJ2-1
V gene: TRBV12-1
D gene: -
CDR3 DNA: TGTGCCAGCAGCTTCAGGGACCCGTTCTTC
CDR3 protein: CASSFRDPFF

clone size: -
J gene: TRBJ1-2
V gene: TRBV4-2
D gene: -
CDR3 DNA: TGTGCCAGCAGCCCCGGGCCAGAACGCTATGGCTACACCTTC
CDR3 protein: CASSPGPERYGYTF

clone size: -
J gene: TRBJ1-2
V gene: TRBV4-3
D gene: -
CDR3 DNA: TGCGCCAGCAGCCAAGCCGTCGGGGGCAAGGCCTATGGCTACACCTTC
CDR3 protein: CASSQAVGGKAYGYTF

clone size: -
J gene: TRBJ2-1
V gene: TRBV7-9
D gene: -
CDR3 DNA: TGTGCCAGCAGCTCCTCGGGCAACTTCTACAATGAGCAGTTCTTC
CDR3 protein: CASSSSGNFYNEQFF

clone size: -
J gene: TRBJ1-1
V gene: TRBV4-2
D gene: -
CDR3 DNA: TGTGCCAGCAGCCAAGGGGACGAGAACACTGAAGCTTTCTTT
CDR3 protein: CASSQGDENTEAFF

clone size: -
J gene: TRBJ2-3
V gene: TRBV2
D gene: -
CDR3 DNA: TGTGCCAGCAGTGAAGACAACACAGATACGCAGTATTTT
CDR3 protein: CASSEDNTDTQYF

clone size: -
J gene: TRBJ1-2
V gene: TRBV5-4
D gene: TRBD1
CDR3 DNA: TGTGCCAGCAGCGCCGGGACAGTTGAGAGTTATGGCTACACCTTC
CDR3 protein: CASSAGTVESYGYTF

clone size: -
J gene: TRBJ2-5
V gene: TRBV7-9
D gene: -
CDR3 DNA: TGTGCCAGCAGCCTGTACGCTAGCTACGAGACCCAGTACTTC
CDR3 protein: CASSLYASYETQYF

clone size: -
J gene: TRBJ1-5
V gene: TRBV2
D gene: -
CDR3 DNA: TGTGCCAGCAGTACGACCTATAGCAATCAGCCCCAGCATTTT
CDR3 protein: CASSTTYSNQPQHF

clone size: -
J gene: TRBJ2-1
V gene: TRBV5-5
D gene: -
CDR3 DNA: TGTGCCAGCAGCTTTAGTAGGTTTTCGTGGGATGAGCAGTTCTTC
CDR3 protein: CASSFSRFSWDEQFF

clone size: -
J gene: TRBJ2-1
V gene: TRBV6-5
D gene: -
CDR3 DNA: TGTGCCAGCAGTTTGGAATGGGGGGCTGACAATGAGCAGTTCTTC
CDR3 protein: CASSLEWGADNEQFF

clone size: -
J gene: TRBJ1-1
V gene: TRBV28
D gene: -
CDR3 DNA: TGTGCCAGCAGTTTACTGACAGACGGCACTGAAGCTTTCTTT
CDR3 protein: CASSLLTDGTEAFF

clone size: -
J gene: TRBJ2-6
V gene: TRBV5-8
D gene: -
CDR3 DNA: TGTGCCAGCAGCGCGGCTCGACAGCTCTCTGGGGCCAACGTCCTGACTTTC
CDR3 protein: CASSAARQLSGANVLTF

clone size: once
J gene: TRBJ1-1
V gene: TRBV21-1
D gene: -
CDR3 DNA: TGTGCCAGCAGCAAAGGGGGGGATAACACTGAAGCTTTCTTT
CDR3 protein: CASSKGGDNTEAFF

clone size: -
J gene: TRBJ2-7
V gene: TRBV19
D gene: TRBD2
CDR3 DNA: TGTGCCAGTAGTATAACGGGGGGCTCCTACGAGCAGTACTTC
CDR3 protein: CASSITGGSYEQYF

clone size: few
J gene: TRBJ2-1
V gene: TRBV19
D gene: TRBD2
CDR3 DNA: TGTGCCAGTAGTATCTTCGGGGGGGTCTCCTACAATGAGCAGTTCTTC
CDR3 protein: CASSIFGGVSYNEQFF

clone size: -
J gene: TRBJ2-2
V gene: TRBV7-9
D gene: -
CDR3 DNA: TGTGCCAGCAGCTTCCTGGGCGGGGAGCTGTTTTTT
CDR3 protein: CASSFLGGELFF

clone size: -
J gene: TRBJ2-3
V gene: TRBV9
D gene: -
CDR3 DNA: TGTGCCAGCAGCGTGGGCGTGGGAGACACAGATACGCAGTATTTT
CDR3 protein: CASSVGVGDTDTQYF

clone size: -
J gene: TRBJ2-5
V gene: TRBV3-1/TRBV3-2
D gene: TRBD2
CDR3 DNA: TGTGCCAGCAGCCTCCGCGCCGGGACTAGCCAAGAGACCCAGTACTTC
CDR3 protein: CASSLRAGTSQETQYF

clone size: -
J gene: TRBJ2-5
V gene: TRBV6-1
D gene: -
CDR3 DNA: TGTGCCAGCAGTGAAGGGCTAGCGTATATTAGAGAGACCCAGTACTTC
CDR3 protein: CASSEGLAYIRETQYF

clone size: -
J gene: TRBJ2-1
V gene: TRBV10-3
D gene: -
CDR3 DNA: TGTGCCATCAGGGACGGGGTGAGCTCCTACAATGAGCAGTTCTTC
CDR3 protein: CAIRDGVSSYNEQFF

clone size: -
J gene: TRBJ1-4
V gene: TRBV28
D gene: TRBD1
CDR3 DNA: TGTGCCAGCAGTTTAAATCGTCTGGGGGGACAGGAGAATGAAAAACTGTTTTTT
CDR3 protein: CASSLNRLGGQENEKLFF

clone size: -
J gene: TRBJ2-7
V gene: TRBV5-5
D gene: -
CDR3 DNA: TGTGCCAGCAGCTTGTACCCGGGACACGAGACCTACGAGCAGTACTTC
CDR3 protein: CASSLYPGHETYEQYF

clone size: -
J gene: TRBJ2-1
V gene: TRBV6-5
D gene: TRBD1
CDR3 DNA: TGTGCCAGCAGTTCCCGGGCAGGGGGCTATCGGTTCTTC
CDR3 protein: CASSSRAGGYRFF

clone size: -
J gene: TRBJ1-2
V gene: TRBV9
D gene: -
CDR3 DNA: TGTGCCAGCAGCCCCCGAGAGGAAGGGGTCGGCTACACCTTC
CDR3 protein: CASSPREEGVGYTF

clone size: -
J gene: TRBJ2-6
V gene: TRBV3-1/TRBV3-2
D gene: -
CDR3 DNA: TGTGCCAGCAGCCAAGGAGCGGGGGCCAACGTCCTGACTTTC
CDR3 protein: CASSQGAGANVLTF

clone size: -
J gene: TRBJ2-2
V gene: TRBV5-1
D gene: -
CDR3 DNA: TGCGCCAGCAGCTTAGGGGTAACGAACACCGGGGAGCTGTTTTTT
CDR3 protein: CASSLGVTNTGELFF

clone size: -
J gene: TRBJ2-5
V gene: TRBV27
D gene: -
CDR3 DNA: TGTGCCAGCAGTTTATGGGGGGAGACCCAGTACTTC
CDR3 protein: CASSLWGETQYF

clone size: -
J gene: TRBJ1-5
V gene: TRBV19
D gene: TRBD1
CDR3 DNA: TGTGCCAGTAGTAACCAGGGGGAACAGCCCCAGCATTTT
CDR3 protein: CASSNQGEQPQHF

clone size: -
J gene: TRBJ1-5
V gene: TRBV2
D gene: -
CDR3 DNA: TGTGCCAGCCTTAGGGTAGCAGGGAACCAGCCCCAGCATTTT
CDR3 protein: CASLRVAGNQPQHF